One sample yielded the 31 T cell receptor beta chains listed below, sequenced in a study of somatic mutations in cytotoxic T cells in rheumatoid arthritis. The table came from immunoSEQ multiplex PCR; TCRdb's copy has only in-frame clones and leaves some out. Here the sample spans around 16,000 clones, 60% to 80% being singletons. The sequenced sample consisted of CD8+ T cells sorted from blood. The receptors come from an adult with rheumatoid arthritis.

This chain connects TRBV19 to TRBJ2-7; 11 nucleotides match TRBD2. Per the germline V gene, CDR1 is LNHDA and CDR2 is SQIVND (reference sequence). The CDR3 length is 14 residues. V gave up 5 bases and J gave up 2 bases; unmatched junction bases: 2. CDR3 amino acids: CASSLGLAAYEQYF. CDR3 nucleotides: TGTGCCAGTAGTTTGGGACTAGCGGCCTACGAGCAGTACTTC.

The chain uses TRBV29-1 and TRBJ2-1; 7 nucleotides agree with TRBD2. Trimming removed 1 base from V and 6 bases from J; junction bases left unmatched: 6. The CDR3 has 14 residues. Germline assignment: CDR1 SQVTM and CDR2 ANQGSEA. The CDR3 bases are TGCAGCGTTGAAGGGACTAGTAAGGGCAATGAGCAGTTCTTC. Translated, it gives CSVEGTSKGNEQFF.

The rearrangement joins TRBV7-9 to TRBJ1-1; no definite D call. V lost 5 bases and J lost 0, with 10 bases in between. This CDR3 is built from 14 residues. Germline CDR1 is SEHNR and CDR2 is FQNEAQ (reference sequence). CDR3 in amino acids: CASSTWNLNTEAFF. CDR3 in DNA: TGTGCCAGCAGCACCTGGAACCTGAACACTGAAGCTTTCTTT.

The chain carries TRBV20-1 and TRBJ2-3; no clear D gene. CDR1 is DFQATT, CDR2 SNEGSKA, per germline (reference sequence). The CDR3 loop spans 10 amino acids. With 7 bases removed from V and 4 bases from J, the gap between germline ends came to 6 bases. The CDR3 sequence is CSGTADTQYF. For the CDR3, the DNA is TGCAGTGGGACGGCAGATACGCAGTATTTT.

The CDR3, as DNA: TGTGCCAGCAGCTTGGGGACAGGGCAAGAGACCCAGTACTTC. This encodes CASSLGTGQETQYF. The chain uses TRBV7-9 and TRBJ2-5, with 9 bases fitting TRBD1. This CDR3 has 14 residues. V gave up 3 bases and J gave up 2 bases; unmatched junction bases: 1. Looked up from germline, CDR1 is SEHNR and CDR2 is FQNEAQ (reference sequence).

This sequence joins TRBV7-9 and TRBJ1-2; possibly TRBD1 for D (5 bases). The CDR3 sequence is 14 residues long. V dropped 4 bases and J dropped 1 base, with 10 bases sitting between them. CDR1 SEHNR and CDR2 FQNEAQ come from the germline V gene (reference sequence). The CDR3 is CASSSLRDNYGYTF. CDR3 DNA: TGTGCCAGCAGCTCCCTCAGGGATAACTATGGCTACACCTTC.

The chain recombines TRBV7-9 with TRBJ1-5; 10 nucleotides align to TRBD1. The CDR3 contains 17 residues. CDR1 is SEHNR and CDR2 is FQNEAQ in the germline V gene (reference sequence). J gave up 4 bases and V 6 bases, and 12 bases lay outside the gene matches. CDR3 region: CASSLSPGQGKNQPQHF. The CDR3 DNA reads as TGTGCCAGCAGTCTGAGCCCGGGACAGGGGAAGAATCAGCCCCAGCATTTT.

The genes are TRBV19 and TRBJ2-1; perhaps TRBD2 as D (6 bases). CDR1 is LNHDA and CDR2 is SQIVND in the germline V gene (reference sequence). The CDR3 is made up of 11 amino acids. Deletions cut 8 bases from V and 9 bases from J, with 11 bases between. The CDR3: CASAGGFEQFF. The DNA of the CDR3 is TGTGCCAGTGCCGGGGGTTTTGAGCAGTTCTTC.

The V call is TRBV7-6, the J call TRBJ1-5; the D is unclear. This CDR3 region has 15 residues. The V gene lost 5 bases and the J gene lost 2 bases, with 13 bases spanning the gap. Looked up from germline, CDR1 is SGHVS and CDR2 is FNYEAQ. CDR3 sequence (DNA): TGTGCCAGCAGCCCGATCCCCGCGGGCAATCAGCCCCAGCATTTT. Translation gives CASSPIPAGNQPQHF.

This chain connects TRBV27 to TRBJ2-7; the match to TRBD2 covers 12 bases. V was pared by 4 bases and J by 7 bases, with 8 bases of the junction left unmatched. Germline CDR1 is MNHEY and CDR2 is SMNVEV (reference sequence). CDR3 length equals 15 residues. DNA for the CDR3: TGTGCCAGCAGTTCGAGACTAGCGGGAGTCGGGGAGCAGTACTTC. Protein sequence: CASSSRLAGVGEQYF.

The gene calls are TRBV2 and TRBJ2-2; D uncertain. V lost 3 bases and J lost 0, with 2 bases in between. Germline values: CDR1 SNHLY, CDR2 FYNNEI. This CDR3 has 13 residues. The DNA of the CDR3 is TGTGCCAGCAGTGAGGCGAACACCGGGGAGCTGTTTTTT. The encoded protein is CASSEANTGELFF. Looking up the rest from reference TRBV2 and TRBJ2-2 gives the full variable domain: EPEVTQTPSHQVTQMGQEVILRCVPISNHLYFYWYRQILGQKVEFLVSFYNNEISEKSEIFDDQFSVERPDGSNFTLKIRSTKLEDSAMYFCASSEANTGELFFGEGSRLTVL.

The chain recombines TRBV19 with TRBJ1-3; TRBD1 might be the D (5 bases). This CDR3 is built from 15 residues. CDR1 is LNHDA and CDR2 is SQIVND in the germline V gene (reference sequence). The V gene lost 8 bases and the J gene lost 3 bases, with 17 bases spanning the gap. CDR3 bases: TGTGCCAGTGCTTGGGCTACCGGGGGTGGAAACACCATATATTTT. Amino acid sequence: CASAWATGGGNTIYF.

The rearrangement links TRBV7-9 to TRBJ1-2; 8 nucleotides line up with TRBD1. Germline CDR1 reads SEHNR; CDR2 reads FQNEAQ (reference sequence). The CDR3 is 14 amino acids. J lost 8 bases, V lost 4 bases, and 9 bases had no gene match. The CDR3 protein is CASSSVTGVWGYTF. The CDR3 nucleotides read TGTGCCAGCAGCTCCGTGACAGGGGTCTGGGGCTACACCTTC.

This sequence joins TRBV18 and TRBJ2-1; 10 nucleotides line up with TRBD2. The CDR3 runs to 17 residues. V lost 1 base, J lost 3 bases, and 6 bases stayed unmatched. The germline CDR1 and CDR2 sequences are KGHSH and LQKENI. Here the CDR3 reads CASSPLGLAADYNEQFF. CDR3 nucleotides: TGTGCCAGCTCACCACTTGGACTAGCGGCAGACTACAATGAGCAGTTCTTC.

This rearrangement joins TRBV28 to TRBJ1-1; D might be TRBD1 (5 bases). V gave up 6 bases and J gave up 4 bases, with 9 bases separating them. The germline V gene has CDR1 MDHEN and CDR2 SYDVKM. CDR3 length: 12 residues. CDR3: CASRQGVTEAFF. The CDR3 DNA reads TGTGCCAGCAGACAAGGGGTCACTGAAGCTTTCTTT.

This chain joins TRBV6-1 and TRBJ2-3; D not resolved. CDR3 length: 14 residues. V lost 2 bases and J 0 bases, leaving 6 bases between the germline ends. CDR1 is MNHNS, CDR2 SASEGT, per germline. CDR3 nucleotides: TGTGCCAGCAGTGAATGGCACAGCACAGATACGCAGTATTTT. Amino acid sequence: CASSEWHSTDTQYF.

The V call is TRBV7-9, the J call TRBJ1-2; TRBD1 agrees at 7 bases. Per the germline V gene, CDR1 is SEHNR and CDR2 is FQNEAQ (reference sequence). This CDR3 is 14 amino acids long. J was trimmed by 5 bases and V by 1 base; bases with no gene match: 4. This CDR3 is CASSLGSGGYGYTF. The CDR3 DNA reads TGTGCCAGCAGCTTAGGGTCAGGGGGTTATGGCTACACCTTC.

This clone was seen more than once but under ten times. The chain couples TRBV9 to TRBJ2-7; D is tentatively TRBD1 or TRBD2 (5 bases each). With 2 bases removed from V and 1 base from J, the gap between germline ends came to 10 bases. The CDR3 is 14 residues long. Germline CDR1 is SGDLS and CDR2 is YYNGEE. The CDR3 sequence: CASSVSWGSYEQYF. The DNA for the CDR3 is TGTGCCAGCAGCGTCTCGTGGGGGTCCTACGAGCAGTACTTC. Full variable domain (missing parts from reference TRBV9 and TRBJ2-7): DSGVTQTPKHLITATGQRVTLRCSPRSGDLSVYWYQQSLDQGLQFLIQYYNGEERAKGNILERFSAQQFPDLHSELNLSSLELGDSALYFCASSVSWGSYEQYFGPGTRLTVT.

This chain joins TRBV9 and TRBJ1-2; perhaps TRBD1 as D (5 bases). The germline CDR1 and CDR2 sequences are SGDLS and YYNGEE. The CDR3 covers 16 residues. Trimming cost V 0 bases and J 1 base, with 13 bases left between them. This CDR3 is CASSVASGGNNYGYTF. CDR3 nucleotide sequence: TGTGCCAGCAGCGTAGCTTCGGGGGGAAATAACTATGGCTACACCTTC.

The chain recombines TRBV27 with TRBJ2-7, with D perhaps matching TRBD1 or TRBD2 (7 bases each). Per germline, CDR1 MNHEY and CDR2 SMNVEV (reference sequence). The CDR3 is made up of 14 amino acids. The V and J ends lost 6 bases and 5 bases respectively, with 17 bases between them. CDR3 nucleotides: TGTGCCAGCAGCGGATGGGAGGGGGCCCACGAGCAGTACTTC. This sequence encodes CASSGWEGAHEQYF.

For the CDR3, the DNA is TGTGCCAGCAGTTTGCAAGGCTCCTACAATGAGCAGTTCTTC. Translation gives CASSLQGSYNEQFF. V usage is TRBV6-1 and J usage is TRBJ2-1; D gene unclear. V was shortened by 5 bases and J by 0 bases, with 8 bases between the two germline ends. Germline V lookup: CDR1 MNHNS, CDR2 SASEGT. The CDR3 totals 14 residues.

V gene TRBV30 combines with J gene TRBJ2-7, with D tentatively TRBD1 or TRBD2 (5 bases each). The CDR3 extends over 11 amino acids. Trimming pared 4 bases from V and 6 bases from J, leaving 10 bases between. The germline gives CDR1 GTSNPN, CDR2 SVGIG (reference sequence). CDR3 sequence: CAWTDGAEQYF. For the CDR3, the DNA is TGTGCCTGGACCGACGGGGCCGAGCAGTACTTC.

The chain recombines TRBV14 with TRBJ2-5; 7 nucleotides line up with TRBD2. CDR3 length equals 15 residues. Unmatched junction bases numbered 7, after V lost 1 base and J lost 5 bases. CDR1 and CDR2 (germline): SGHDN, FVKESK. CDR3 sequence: CASSQAAGVRETQYF. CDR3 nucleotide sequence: TGTGCCAGCAGCCAAGCTGCGGGAGTTCGGGAGACCCAGTACTTC.

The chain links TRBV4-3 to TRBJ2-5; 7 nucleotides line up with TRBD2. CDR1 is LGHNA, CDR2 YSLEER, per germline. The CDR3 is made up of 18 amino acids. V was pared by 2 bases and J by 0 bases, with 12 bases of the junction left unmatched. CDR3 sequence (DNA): TGCGCCAGCAGCCAATCAATCGTAGGTGGGGGGGACCAAGAGACCCAGTACTTC. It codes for CASSQSIVGGGDQETQYF.

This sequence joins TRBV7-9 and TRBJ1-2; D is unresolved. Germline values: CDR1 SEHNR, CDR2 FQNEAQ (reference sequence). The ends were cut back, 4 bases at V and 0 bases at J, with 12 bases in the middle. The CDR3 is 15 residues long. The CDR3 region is CASSYGRGANYGYTF. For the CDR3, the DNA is TGTGCCAGCAGCTATGGACGGGGAGCTAACTATGGCTACACCTTC. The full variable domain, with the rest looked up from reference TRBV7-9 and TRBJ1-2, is DTGVSQNPRHKITKRGQNVTFRCDPISEHNRLYWYRQTLGQGPEFLTYFQNEAQLEKSRLLSDRFSAERPKGSFSTLEIQRTEQGDSAMYLCASSYGRGANYGYTFGSGTRLTVV.

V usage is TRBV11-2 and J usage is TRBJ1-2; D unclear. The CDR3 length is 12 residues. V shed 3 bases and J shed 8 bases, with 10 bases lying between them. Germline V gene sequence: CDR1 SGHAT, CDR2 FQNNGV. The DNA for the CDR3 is TGTGCCAGCAGCTTTGGCGCAAGGGGCTACACCTTC. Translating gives CASSFGARGYTF.

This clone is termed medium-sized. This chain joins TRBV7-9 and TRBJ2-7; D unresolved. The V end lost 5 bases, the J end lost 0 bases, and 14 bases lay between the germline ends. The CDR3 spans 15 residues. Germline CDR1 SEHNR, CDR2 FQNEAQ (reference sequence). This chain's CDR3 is CASSGVGQLSYEQYF. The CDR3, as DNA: TGTGCCAGCAGCGGGGTTGGCCAGCTCTCCTACGAGCAGTACTTC.

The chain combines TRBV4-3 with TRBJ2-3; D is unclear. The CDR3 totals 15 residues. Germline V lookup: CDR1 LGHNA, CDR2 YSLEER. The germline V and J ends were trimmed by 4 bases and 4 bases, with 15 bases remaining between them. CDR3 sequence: CASSPRTEPADTQYF. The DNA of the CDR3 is TGCGCCAGCAGCCCGAGGACGGAGCCCGCAGATACGCAGTATTTT.

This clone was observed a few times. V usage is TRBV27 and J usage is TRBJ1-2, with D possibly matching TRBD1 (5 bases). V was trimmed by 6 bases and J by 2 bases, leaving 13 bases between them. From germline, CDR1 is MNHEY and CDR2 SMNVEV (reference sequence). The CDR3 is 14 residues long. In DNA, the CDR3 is TGTGCCAGCAGAACGCACACAGGAAACTATGGCTACACCTTC. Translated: CASRTHTGNYGYTF.

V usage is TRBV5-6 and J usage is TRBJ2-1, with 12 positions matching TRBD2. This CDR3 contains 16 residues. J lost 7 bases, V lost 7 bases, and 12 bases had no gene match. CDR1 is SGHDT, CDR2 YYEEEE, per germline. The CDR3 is CASVSPLAGGPNEQFF. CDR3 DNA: TGTGCCAGCGTCTCCCCGCTAGCGGGAGGGCCTAATGAGCAGTTCTTC.

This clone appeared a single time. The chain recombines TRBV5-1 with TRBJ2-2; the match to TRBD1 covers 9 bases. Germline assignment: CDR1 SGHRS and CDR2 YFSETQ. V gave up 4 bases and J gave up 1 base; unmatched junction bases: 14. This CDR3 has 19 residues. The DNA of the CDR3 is TGCGCCAGCAGCAAAACAGGGGGCGGCTTTTTCAGGAACACCGGGGAGCTGTTTTTT. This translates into CASSKTGGGFFRNTGELFF.